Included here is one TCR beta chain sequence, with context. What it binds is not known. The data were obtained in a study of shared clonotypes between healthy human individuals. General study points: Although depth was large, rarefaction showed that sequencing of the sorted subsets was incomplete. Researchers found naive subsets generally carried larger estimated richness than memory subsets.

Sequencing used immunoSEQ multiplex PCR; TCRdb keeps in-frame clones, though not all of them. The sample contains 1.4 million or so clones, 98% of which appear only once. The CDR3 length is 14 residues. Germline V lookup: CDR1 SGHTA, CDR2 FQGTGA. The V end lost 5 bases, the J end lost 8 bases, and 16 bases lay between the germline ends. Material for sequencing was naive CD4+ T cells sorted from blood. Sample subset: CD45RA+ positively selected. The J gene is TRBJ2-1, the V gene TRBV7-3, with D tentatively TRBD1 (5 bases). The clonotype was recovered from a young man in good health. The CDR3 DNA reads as TGTGCCAGCAGCCTAGGGGTTGTAGGCGATGAGCAGTTCTTC. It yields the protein CASSLGVVGDEQFF.